The clone carrying this T cell receptor (beta chain) was observed a few times. Its antigen is unidentified. The CDR3 covers 14 residues. Germline lookup yields CDR1 SGDLS and CDR2 YYNGEE. V trimming: 3 bases; J trimming: 9 bases; junction bases outside the gene matches: 7. The data derive from a study of beta chain features in type 1 diabetes. Every bit of the isolated RNA underwent reverse transcription, so sequencing read expressed TCRB transcripts. Profiled with immunoSEQ multiplex PCR; TCRdb holds only in-frame clones, not every one. Among 400,000 to 600,000 clones, approximately 30% were seen once, and the ten largest hold about 0.06%. Via CD45RO/CCR7/CD25/CD127/CD95/CD27, cells of the CD4+ naive, central memory, regulatory and stem cell-like memory subsets were sorted. Whole-study results and caveats: A definitive answer on HLA type influencing TCRB rearrangement was not reached here.

The material sequenced was naive CD4+ T cells from blood. The chain has TRBV9 and TRBJ2-7; 12 bases match TRBD2. The clonotype comes from a man aged 18 to 29 in good health. DNA for the CDR3: TGTGCCAGCAGCGCCCTGACTAGCGGGAGTGCGCAGTACTTC. It encodes CASSALTSGSAQYF.